This T cell receptor beta chain was identified during a study of cytomegalovirus exposure and HLA in healthy donors. TCRdb keeps only in-frame clones here, not all; method: immunoSEQ multiplex PCR. The table includes some 250,000 clones, 90% detected once. The donors were members of the validation cohort, which comprised 100 to 150 subjects and was separate from the first cohort of several hundred subjects. Points from the study as a whole: Researchers counted around 180 TCR beta chains as cytomegalovirus-associated. TCR sequences were mostly rare, though some public TCRs occurred in many donors.

With regard to this clone: Its specificity is not known.

This CDR3 region has 15 residues. The germline V and J ends were trimmed by 4 bases and 4 bases, with 14 bases remaining between them. Germline V gives CDR1 SGHVS, CDR2 FQNEAQ. The V and J genes are TRBV7-8 and TRBJ1-3; D possibly corresponds to TRBD1 (5 bases). This TCR derives from a woman in her late teens or twenties in good health and CMV-seronegative. The specimen sequenced was PBMCs. CDR3 coding DNA: TGTGCCAGCAGCTCTAGACAGAAACCGGGAAACACCATATATTTT. It encodes CASSSRQKPGNTIYF.